This T cell receptor beta chain stems from a study of cytomegalovirus exposure and HLA in healthy donors. Across the study: Of the donors genotyped, approximately 400 in all, 65% to 90% fell in the Caucasian-associated ancestry cluster.

This CDR3 has 17 residues. In germline, CDR1 is WSHSY, CDR2 SAAADI. Trimming took 6 bases from V and 0 from J; bases not matched to a gene: 11. Study outcomes and limitations: Within the data, a cluster of highly shared sequence variants was likely a sequencing artifact. Many donors carried some public TCRs, although rarity characterized most TCR sequences. An apparent linkage of common viral pathogens to several of the most significant clusters emerged in a later analysis.

Note on this clone: Antigen: not known.

In the PCR, 60 Vbeta and 13 Jbeta primers were used. Profiled with immunoSEQ multiplex PCR; TCRdb holds only in-frame clones, not every one. The table lists 150,000 to 200,000 clones, roughly 80% of them singletons, with 4.8% in the top ten. The chain is built from TRBV10-2 and TRBJ2-7; the match to TRBD2 covers 10 bases. Input material: PBMCs. This clonotype was obtained from a young man in good health and CMV-seronegative. The CDR3 DNA reads TGCGCCAGCAGAGCAACCGGGACTAGCGTGAGCTCCTACGAGCAGTACTTC. It encodes CASRATGTSVSSYEQYF.